This TCR beta chain was observed in a study of control samples from healthy donors and cancer patients. The CDR3 sequence is 15 residues long. CDR1 is SGHTS and CDR2 is YDEGEE in the germline V gene. V lost 4 bases to trimming and J lost 8 bases, with 19 bases between them. Sequencing was performed with immunoSEQ multiplex PCR; in TCRdb, only in-frame clones are kept and a portion is missing. The data show 150,000 to 160,000 clones, 85% to 95% seen once. The TCR originated in a man between 45 and 60 years old in good health. The sequenced sample consisted of blood. The chain combines TRBV5-8 with TRBJ2-4; D assignment may be TRBD1 or TRBD2 (6 bases each). The CDR3 here is CASSPRDGRGDIQYF. The CDR3 DNA reads as TGTGCCAGCAGCCCGCGGGACGGTAGGGGGGACATTCAGTACTTC.